The present entry profiles one T cell receptor (beta chain) with its context. Its specific antigen is unknown. The sample holds no much larger clone one base away, and base qualities are not on file. The method behind the library was multiplex PCR. The listed sequencing device is Illumina HiSeq 2500. Following protocols modified from ARM-PCR, the researchers constructed TCRbeta libraries through three rounds of nested PCR with primers (Table S4). Before sequencing, PCR products of 200-500 bp were excised from the gel and purified with the QIAquick gel extraction kit. For the original study's pipeline: Trimmomatic was used to clean the reads, FLASH was used to merge the reads into complete CDR3 sequences, and MiTCR was used to assign the reads to V(D)J germline segments. Clonal diversity was computed as the inverse Simpson's index with VDJtools. In-frame sequences lacking a premature stop codon were counted as productive reads. Clones were called with MiXCR by TCRdb after fastp trimmed the public reads at Q25, and only in-frame beta chains were retained. For every CDR3 protein sequence, its rows merge into one entry that carries the most common genes and DNA. TCRdb, rather than the study authors, made the V and J calls. A total of around 71,000 distinct CDR3 sequences appear in this sample, roughly 72% of them only once. Around 9.6% of the sample is in the top ten clones.

These data come from a study of tumor and adjacent non-tumor tissue in lung cancer (dated by TCRdb to 2016 to 2018). Regarding the research as a whole: By cancer type, the cohort comprised eleven to twelve adenocarcinoma patients, a couple of squamous cell carcinoma patients and 1 small cell lung cancer patient. Bulk TCRbeta repertoires were compared between lung tumor tissue and matched distant non-tumor lung tissue obtained from 15 lung cancer patients. A total of about 130 million productive TCRbeta reads were generated by sequencing, corresponding to an average of about 4.17 million reads per sample. TCRbeta CDR3 sequencing was performed on roughly 32 paired specimens, with one tumor sample and one normal lung sample collected per patient. The approximately 15 enrolled patients, of whom around 10 were men and 5 were women, were aged about 30 to 80 years and were diagnosed with TNM stage I to III disease.

Results the study describes overall, beyond this receptor: Neither the sequencing platform nor unique molecular identifiers are mentioned in the methods. With only about 16 patients in the cohort, the authors noted that larger samples and more detailed clinical data are needed. TCR diversity (inverse Simpson) was significantly higher in tumor than in normal lung tissue (approximately 440 vs 150, P = 0.0075, Mann-Whitney U test). Peripheral blood was not sequenced, so blood TCRbeta repertoires in these lung cancer patients were not examined. The top 100 clones accounted for a significantly larger cumulative portion of the repertoire in normal lung than in tumor tissue. TCR diversity was significantly higher in younger patients, and greater tumor TCR diversity was associated with shorter overall survival and shorter disease-free survival.

RNA was extracted from bulk unsorted tissue and checked for quality with a NanoDrop ND-1000 and an Agilent 2100. All donors had newly diagnosed lung cancer, had not received prior chemotherapy, and were admitted for thoracic surgery in China between August and November 2014. The study excluded patients who had received radiotherapy or chemotherapy before or who had another cancer at the same time. Surgical tissue pieces of roughly 1-2 cm3 were preserved in RNAlater solution and were kept at -80 degrees C until use. The CDR3 runs 17 residues from the cysteine to the phenylalanine. Just the 51-base CDR3 DNA is kept, in frame starting at base 1. CDR1 is given as LGHNA and CDR2 as YNFKEQ, both from the germline V gene.

Material for sequencing was lung tumor tissue. Here the chain combines TRBV4-2 and TRBJ2-3; the central 8 bases match TRBD2. The receptor was derived from a woman aged 40 to 49 with non-small cell lung cancer. The nucleotides are TGTGTCAGTAGCCAAAAAGGCGCGGGAGGTTCCGGGGATACGCAGTATTTT. This codes for CVSSQKGAGGSGDTQYF.